The next 27 T cell receptor beta chains were all read from a single sample in a study of monozygotic twins with inflammatory bowel disease. TCRdb reprocessed the 5' RACE reads and stores each CDR3 protein as one record, lacking DNA. The sample's table shows 170,000 or so distinct CDR3 sequences. Sequencing was performed on blood. All receptors come from a human donor with ulcerative colitis or Crohn's disease, or a healthy co-twin of an affected twin (not recorded which).

The chain combines TRBV28 with TRBJ2-7; TCRdb's D call, TRBD1, is unchecked because there is no DNA. Germline CDR1 reads MDHEN; CDR2 reads SYDVKM. The CDR3 length is 16 residues. This chain's CDR3 is CASSFPDRGISYEQYF.

The chain uses TRBV5-1 and TRBJ1-4; no DNA is available, so the TRBD1 call from TCRdb remains unchecked. The CDR3 is 13 residues long. The germline V gene encodes CDR1 SGHRS and CDR2 YFSETQ. CDR3 sequence reads: CASSPGPDEKLFF.

The chain uses TRBV5-5 and TRBJ1-1; TCRdb calls TRBD1, which cannot be checked without DNA. Germline CDR1 and CDR2: SGHKS and YYEKEE (reference sequence). This CDR3 is built from 14 residues. CDR3 sequence: CASSLLQVNAEAFF. The full variable domain, in which reference TRBV5-5 and TRBJ1-1 provide the parts outside the CDR3, is DAGVTQSPTHLIKTRGQQVTLRCSPISGHKSVSWYQQVLGQGPQFIFQYYEKEERGRGNFPDRFSARQFPNYSSELNVNALLLGDSALYLCASSLLQVNAEAFFGQGTRLTVV.

The rearrangement joins TRBV4-2 to TRBJ2-4; absent DNA, TCRdb's TRBD1 call cannot be checked. CDR1 is LGHNA and CDR2 is YNFKEQ in the germline V gene. This CDR3 has 17 amino acids. The CDR3 protein is CASSQDWAPGETNIQYF.

The chain is built from TRBV18 and TRBJ2-3. The germline V gene has CDR1 KGHSH and CDR2 LQKENI. This CDR3 is 15 amino acids long. The CDR3 here is CASSPEAAGPDTQYF. The full variable domain, with the rest looked up from reference TRBV18 and TRBJ2-3, is NAGVMQNPRHLVRRRGQEARLRCSPMKGHSHVYWYRQLPEEGLKFMVYLQKENIIDESGMPKERFSAEFPKEGPSILRIQQVVRGDSAAYFCASSPEAAGPDTQYFGPGTRLTVL.

The chain joins TRBV7-8 to TRBJ1-2; TCRdb designates TRBD1, a call that cannot be tested without DNA. Germline loops: CDR1 SGHVS, CDR2 FQNEAQ. CDR3 size: 14 residues. CDR3 sequence reads: CASSLERGAYGYTF.

This chain joins TRBV5-6 and TRBJ2-1. Germline V gene data show CDR1 as SGHDT and CDR2 as YYEEEE. The CDR3 contains 13 residues. The chain's CDR3 is CASSLGGRNEQFF.

This rearrangement joins TRBV6-6 to TRBJ1-5; TCRdb lists TRBD1, though no DNA is available to test this call. There are 14 residues in the CDR3. The germline CDR1 and CDR2 sequences are MNHNY and SVGAGI (reference sequence). The CDR3 reads CASSFGQGLQPQHF.

This chain connects TRBV12-3 or TRBV12-4 to TRBJ2-3; TCRdb reports TRBD1, a call that lacks DNA to check it against. The CDR3 has 14 amino acids. The CDR3 reads CASSTTGKADTQYF.

The chain has TRBV19 and TRBJ1-1. The CDR3 has 13 residues. Germline V gene lookup returns CDR1 LNHDA and CDR2 SQIVND (reference sequence). CDR3 in amino acids: CASSILSGQEAFF.

The V gene is TRBV20-1, the J gene TRBJ2-1; the TCRdb D gene call, TRBD2, has no DNA to confirm it. The CDR3 runs to 16 residues. Per germline, CDR1 DFQATT and CDR2 SNEGSKA (reference sequence). The CDR3 loop reads CSASEGTSGKGNEQFF.

The chain links TRBV14 to TRBJ2-7. The CDR3 covers 14 residues. Germline V CDR1 and CDR2: SGHDN, FVKESK. CDR3 residues: CASSQTGNSYEQYF.

The chain joins TRBV6-1 to TRBJ1-2; TCRdb's assignment of TRBD1 cannot be checked, as there is no DNA. Germline loops: CDR1 MNHNS, CDR2 SASEGT. The length of the CDR3 is 13 residues. The CDR3 here is CASRQGINDGYSF.

V and J are TRBV5-1 and TRBJ2-5; TCRdb calls TRBD1, which cannot be checked without DNA. CDR1 SGHRS and CDR2 YFSETQ come from the germline V gene. The CDR3 covers 15 residues. CDR3 in amino acids: CASSPEGGRHETQYF.

The chain couples TRBV7-9 to TRBJ2-7; lacking DNA, the TRBD1 call made by TCRdb goes unchecked. The CDR3 extends over 12 amino acids. In germline, CDR1 is SEHNR, CDR2 FQNEAQ (reference sequence). CDR3 region: CASSTRVHEQYF.

This rearrangement joins TRBV20-1 to TRBJ2-1; TCRdb reports TRBD2, a call that lacks DNA to check it against. Germline lookup yields CDR1 DFQATT and CDR2 SNEGSKA (reference sequence). The CDR3 contains 15 residues. This chain's CDR3 is CSHGRTPVGYNGQFF.

V gene TRBV4-3 combines with J gene TRBJ1-1. This CDR3 has 15 residues. Germline assignment: CDR1 LGHNA and CDR2 YSLEER. The CDR3 protein is CASSQDGIWNTEAFF.

The chain links TRBV6-5 to TRBJ2-7; the D call from TCRdb, TRBD1, cannot be confirmed without DNA. This CDR3 region has 15 residues. Germline V gene sequence: CDR1 MNHEY, CDR2 SVGAGI. The CDR3 sequence: CASSYGGGGSYEQYF.

The rearrangement joins TRBV5-6 to TRBJ2-6. The CDR3 is 16 amino acids. Germline V lookup: CDR1 SGHDT, CDR2 YYEEEE. CDR3: CASSLELLSGANVLTF. Together with reference TRBV5-6 and TRBJ2-6, the CDR3 gives the full variable domain: DAGVTQSPTHLIKTRGQQVTLRCSPKSGHDTVSWYQQALGQGPQFIFQYYEEEERQRGNFPDRFSGHQFPNYSSELNVNALLLGDSALYLCASSLELLSGANVLTFGAGSRLTVL.

V is TRBV5-1 and J is TRBJ1-1; TCRdb's D gene call, TRBD1, goes unchecked for lack of DNA. The CDR3 is made up of 15 amino acids. Germline V gives CDR1 SGHRS, CDR2 YFSETQ. CDR3 protein: CASSLGAVVDREAFF.

The chain is built from TRBV15 and TRBJ1-1. CDR1 is LNHNV, CDR2 YYDKDF, per germline (reference sequence). The CDR3 has 14 amino acids. The CDR3: CATSRDLFFTEAFF.

The chain recombines TRBV6-6 with TRBJ2-1. Germline values: CDR1 MNHNY, CDR2 SVGAGI (reference sequence). The CDR3 has 14 residues. Here the CDR3 reads CARRPGTTYNEQFF.

The chain has TRBV28 and TRBJ2-1; TCRdb outputs TRBD2, but without DNA this stays unchecked. The germline V gene encodes CDR1 MDHEN and CDR2 SYDVKM. The CDR3 contains 17 residues. CDR3 in amino acids: CASSKGGLAGPYNEQFF.

This sequence joins TRBV4-3 and TRBJ2-7; TCRdb calls TRBD2, which cannot be checked without DNA. CDR1 LGHNA and CDR2 YSLEER come from the germline V gene. The CDR3 length is 18 residues. The CDR3 region is CASSQVTGLAGLPYEQYF.

The rearrangement uses TRBV4-1 and TRBJ2-5. The CDR3 spans 15 residues. The germline V gene encodes CDR1 MGHRA and CDR2 YSYEKL. CDR3 sequence reads: CASSQEATVQETQYF.

The genes are TRBV5-1 and TRBJ1-5. The germline CDR1 and CDR2 sequences are SGHRS and YFSETQ. The CDR3 loop spans 12 amino acids. The CDR3 loop is CASRTRFQPQHF.

The chain couples TRBV5-1 to TRBJ2-7; the TCRdb D gene call, TRBD2, has no DNA to confirm it. This CDR3 is built from 16 residues. From germline, CDR1 is SGHRS and CDR2 YFSETQ. This CDR3 is CASKPGLAGGVYEQYF.